The next 24 T cell receptor beta chains were all read from a single sample in a study of patients and donors after allogeneic stem cell transplantation. From the RT-PCR reads, TCRdb called clonotypes with MiXCR, one entry per CDR3 protein. The sample consists of under 200,000 distinct CDR3 sequences, approximately 30% of them appearing once. The sequencing sample was made of blood, either unsorted or a sorted T cell fraction (not recorded which). The receptor source for this set is a human donor who was either an allogeneic HSCT recipient or a stem cell or donor lymphocyte infusion donor (not recorded which). It is not recorded whose cells these are; they may come from a transplant donor.

The V gene is TRBV4-3, the J gene TRBJ2-1; D tentatively reads TRBD1 or TRBD2 (5 bases each). Germline values: CDR1 LGHNA, CDR2 YSLEER. The length of the CDR3 is 17 residues. Trimming removed 0 bases from V and 0 bases from J, with 12 bases in between. The CDR3 loop reads CASSQDWAGSSYNEQFF. For the CDR3, the DNA is TGCGCCAGCAGCCAAGATTGGGCAGGGAGCTCCTACAATGAGCAGTTCTTC.

V usage is TRBV30 and J usage is TRBJ2-5; 11 bases are a match to TRBD2. In germline, CDR1 is GTSNPN, CDR2 SVGIG (reference sequence). This CDR3 is built from 15 residues. With 0 bases clipped from V and 4 bases from J, the junction kept 4 bases outside the gene matches. CDR3 region: CAWSVGLAGGETQYF. The DNA for the CDR3 is TGTGCCTGGAGTGTAGGGCTAGCGGGAGGAGAGACCCAGTACTTC.

Concerning this clonotype: This sequence may be a read error, since a much larger clone differs from it by one base. The gene calls are TRBV27 and TRBJ1-4, with D possibly being TRBD1 (6 bases). This CDR3 has 13 amino acids. V lost 7 bases, J lost 9 bases, and 15 bases lay in between. From germline, CDR1 is MNHEY and CDR2 SMNVEV (reference sequence). The CDR3 region is CASMGDNNQKLFF. CDR3 DNA: TGTGCCAGCATGGGGGACAACAATCAAAAACTGTTTTTT.

The rearrangement uses TRBV5-1 and TRBJ2-5; the D gene is possibly TRBD1 (5 bases). The germline V gene has CDR1 SGHRS and CDR2 YFSETQ. Trimming removed 4 bases from V and 1 base from J, with 11 bases in between. This CDR3 has 14 amino acids. In DNA, the CDR3 is TGCGCCAGCAGCCCCCGGACATCCCAAGAGACCCAGTACTTC. This gives the protein CASSPRTSQETQYF.

The J gene is TRBJ2-3, the V gene TRBV20-1, with a weak D call TRBD2 (5 bases). The CDR3 runs to 16 residues. With 0 bases removed from V and 0 bases from J, the gap between germline ends came to 13 bases. CDR1 and CDR2 (germline): DFQATT, SNEGSKA (reference sequence). CDR3 amino acids: CSARDPRRTSTDTQYF. As DNA, the CDR3 is TGCAGTGCTAGAGACCCCCGGAGGACTAGCACAGATACGCAGTATTTT.

The chain carries TRBV7-2 and TRBJ2-1; the D is unclear. The ends were cut back, 1 base at V and 0 bases at J, with 10 bases in the middle. Germline CDR1 SGHTA, CDR2 FQGNSA. There are 16 residues in the CDR3. The CDR3 spells CASSLEATSSYNEQFF. As DNA, the CDR3 is TGTGCCAGCAGCTTAGAGGCTACGAGCTCCTACAATGAGCAGTTCTTC.

This sequence joins TRBV20-1 and TRBJ1-2, with D hard to call. The CDR3 is 11 amino acids. V dropped 2 bases and J dropped 8 bases, with 9 bases sitting between them. Germline CDR1 reads DFQATT; CDR2 reads SNEGSKA (reference sequence). CDR3 DNA sequence: TGCAGTGCTAGAATGGGTCACGGCTACACCTTC. As protein: CSARMGHGYTF.

This clonotype was picked up a small number of times. The chain employs TRBV4-2 and TRBJ1-6, with D maybe TRBD1 (5 bases). Deletions cut 0 bases from V and 7 bases from J, with 10 bases between. The CDR3 runs to 15 residues. In germline, CDR1 is LGHNA, CDR2 YNFKEQ. The CDR3 DNA sequence: TGTGCCAGCAGCCAAGAGGGGGGGAGGAATTCACCCCTCCACTTT. Protein product: CASSQEGGRNSPLHF.

V is TRBV5-1 and J is TRBJ2-3, with 7 bases lining up with TRBD2. This CDR3 is built from 13 residues. CDR1 SGHRS and CDR2 YFSETQ come from the germline V gene. Unmatched junction bases numbered 4, after V lost 5 bases and J lost 4 bases. In nucleotides, the CDR3 is TGCGCCAGCAGAGGCGGGAGCGCAGATACGCAGTATTTT. Protein: CASRGGSADTQYF. Based on the CDR3 plus reference TRBV5-1 and TRBJ2-3, the full variable domain is KAGVTQTPRYLIKTRGQQVTLSCSPISGHRSVSWYQQTPGQGLQFLFEYFSETQRNKGNFPGRFSGRQFSNSRSEMNVSTLELGDSALYLCASRGGSADTQYFGPGTRLTVL.

The gene calls are TRBV28 and TRBJ1-3; D not certain. The CDR3 sequence is 14 residues long. The germline gives CDR1 MDHEN, CDR2 SYDVKM. Trimming took 4 bases from V and 0 from J, leaving 7 bases between them. CDR3 sequence reads: CASSSQSSGNTIYF. As DNA, the CDR3 is TGTGCCAGCAGTTCACAAAGCTCTGGAAACACCATATATTTT.

The V and J genes are TRBV12-3 or TRBV12-4 and TRBJ2-7; the D is unclear. The V end was cut by 5 bases, the J end by 6 bases, with 11 bases between. This CDR3 contains 12 residues. The CDR3 sequence: CASSLPATEQYF. The CDR3 region has the DNA TGTGCCAGCAGTCTCCCCGCTACCGAGCAGTACTTC.

The chain employs TRBV20-1 and TRBJ2-7; D not certain. With 4 bases removed from V and 0 bases from J, the gap between germline ends came to 10 bases. The CDR3 spans 13 residues. From germline, CDR1 is DFQATT and CDR2 SNEGSKA (reference sequence). CDR3 sequence (DNA): TGCAGTGCTAATGGGCAGAACTCCTACGAGCAGTACTTC. Its protein is CSANGQNSYEQYF.

This clonotype has a handful of counts. The chain recombines TRBV12-5 with TRBJ2-1; D is perhaps TRBD2 (6 bases). V lost 7 bases to trimming and J lost 6 bases, with 13 bases between them. Germline CDR1 reads LGHNT; CDR2 reads FRNRAP. The CDR3 runs 13 residues. The CDR3 coding sequence is TGTGCTAGTGCCCTTAATAGCGGCAATGAGCAGTTCTTC. Encoded protein: CASALNSGNEQFF.

The V and J genes are TRBV3-1 and TRBJ2-5; TRBD2 matches at 8 bases. Germline V gives CDR1 LGHDT, CDR2 YNNKEL (reference sequence). The CDR3 has 13 amino acids. V lost 4 bases to trimming and J lost 3 bases; unmatched junction nucleotides: 1. In DNA, the CDR3 is TGTGCCAGCAGCCCGGGACTAGAAGAGACCCAGTACTTC. Translation: CASSPGLEETQYF.

This clonotype was detected only a few times. This rearrangement joins TRBV29-1 to TRBJ1-2; tentative D call: TRBD1 (6 bases). Trimming stripped 4 bases from V and 7 bases from J, with 16 bases between. The CDR3 contains 13 residues. Germline CDR1 is SQVTM and CDR2 is ANQGSEA. The CDR3 loop reads CSVGSQGLGGYTF. The CDR3 DNA sequence: TGCAGCGTTGGTTCACAGGGCTTAGGTGGCTACACCTTC.

This clonotype has more than one count but fewer than ten. The chain employs TRBV25-1 and TRBJ1-2; no clear D. The germline gives CDR1 MGHDK, CDR2 SYGVNS. The length of the CDR3 is 18 residues. V lost 3 bases to trimming and J lost 5 bases, with 25 bases between them. The CDR3 region has the DNA TGTGCCAGCAGTGATTTGGGCGGGCGCGAAGGCAATCGGTATGGCTACACCTTC. Translation: CASSDLGGREGNRYGYTF.

This clonotype was found a few times. This rearrangement joins TRBV20-1 to TRBJ1-1; D is ambiguous. Germline V gene lookup returns CDR1 DFQATT and CDR2 SNEGSKA (reference sequence). The CDR3 runs to 14 residues. Deletions cut 0 bases from V and 3 bases from J, with 11 bases between. CDR3 sequence reads: CSARDFRGYTEAFF. The CDR3 region has the DNA TGCAGTGCTAGAGATTTCCGGGGTTACACTGAAGCTTTCTTT.

This clonotype was recorded many times. The CDR3 DNA is TGTGCCTCAACCCGACAGGTTGATCAGCCCCAGCATTTT. Translated: CASTRQVDQPQHF. This chain connects TRBV10-3 to TRBJ1-5; the D gene is possibly TRBD1 (6 bases). This CDR3 spans 13 amino acids. Per germline, CDR1 ENHRY and CDR2 SYGVKD. With 11 bases removed from V and 5 bases from J, the gap between germline ends came to 16 bases.

This clonotype was picked up a small number of times. The chain carries TRBV15 and TRBJ1-4; TRBD1 might be the D (5 bases). CDR1 is LNHNV, CDR2 YYDKDF, per germline (reference sequence). The CDR3 has 14 residues. The V end lost 3 bases, the J end lost 2 bases, and 7 bases lay between the germline ends. The DNA of the CDR3 is TGTGCCACCAGCAGGGCAGGGACTAATGAAAAACTGTTTTTT. It encodes CATSRAGTNEKLFF.

CDR3 DNA sequence: TGCGCCAGCAGCCAGAGACCCTCTCAAGAGACCCAGTACTTC. It translates to CASSQRPSQETQYF. This chain uses TRBV4-3 with TRBJ2-5; D remains unclear. The CDR3 is 14 residues long. CDR1 and CDR2 (germline): LGHNA, YSLEER. V lost 3 bases and J lost 2, with 10 bases in between.

V usage is TRBV12-3 or TRBV12-4 and J usage is TRBJ2-7; D remains unclear. V was shortened by 3 bases and J by 3 bases, with 18 bases between the two germline ends. This CDR3 comprises 16 residues. The CDR3 region has the DNA TGTGCCAGCAGTTTCCGCCTCCCTCAAAGCTTCTACGAGCAGTACTTC. Encoded protein: CASSFRLPQSFYEQYF.

This clonotype was picked up one time. The V and J genes are TRBV20-1 and TRBJ2-1; 12 positions agree with TRBD2. Germline trimming cut 5 bases from V and 0 bases from J; bases unmatched to any gene: 8. CDR3 length: 17 amino acids. Germline CDR1 DFQATT, CDR2 SNEGSKA (reference sequence). The CDR3 region is CSAFGLAGLSSYNEQFF. For the CDR3, the DNA is TGCAGTGCTTTTGGACTAGCGGGATTGAGCTCCTACAATGAGCAGTTCTTC.

This clonotype was observed many times. J is TRBJ1-5 and V is TRBV14; tentative D call: TRBD1 (5 bases). The V and J ends lost 4 bases and 3 bases respectively, with 10 bases between them. The CDR3 is made up of 14 amino acids. Germline CDR1 reads SGHDN; CDR2 reads FVKESK. CDR3 protein: CASSRRQHNQPQHF. Written as DNA, the CDR3 is TGTGCCAGCAGCCGTCGACAGCACAATCAGCCCCAGCATTTT.

The CDR3 sequence: CASSPHVPPEQYF. CDR3 bases: TGTGCCAGCAGTCCGCATGTGCCTCCCGAGCAGTACTTC. The chain combines TRBV12-3 or TRBV12-4 with TRBJ2-7, with D unresolved. The CDR3 length is 13 residues. V lost 5 bases and J 6 bases, leaving 14 bases between the germline ends.